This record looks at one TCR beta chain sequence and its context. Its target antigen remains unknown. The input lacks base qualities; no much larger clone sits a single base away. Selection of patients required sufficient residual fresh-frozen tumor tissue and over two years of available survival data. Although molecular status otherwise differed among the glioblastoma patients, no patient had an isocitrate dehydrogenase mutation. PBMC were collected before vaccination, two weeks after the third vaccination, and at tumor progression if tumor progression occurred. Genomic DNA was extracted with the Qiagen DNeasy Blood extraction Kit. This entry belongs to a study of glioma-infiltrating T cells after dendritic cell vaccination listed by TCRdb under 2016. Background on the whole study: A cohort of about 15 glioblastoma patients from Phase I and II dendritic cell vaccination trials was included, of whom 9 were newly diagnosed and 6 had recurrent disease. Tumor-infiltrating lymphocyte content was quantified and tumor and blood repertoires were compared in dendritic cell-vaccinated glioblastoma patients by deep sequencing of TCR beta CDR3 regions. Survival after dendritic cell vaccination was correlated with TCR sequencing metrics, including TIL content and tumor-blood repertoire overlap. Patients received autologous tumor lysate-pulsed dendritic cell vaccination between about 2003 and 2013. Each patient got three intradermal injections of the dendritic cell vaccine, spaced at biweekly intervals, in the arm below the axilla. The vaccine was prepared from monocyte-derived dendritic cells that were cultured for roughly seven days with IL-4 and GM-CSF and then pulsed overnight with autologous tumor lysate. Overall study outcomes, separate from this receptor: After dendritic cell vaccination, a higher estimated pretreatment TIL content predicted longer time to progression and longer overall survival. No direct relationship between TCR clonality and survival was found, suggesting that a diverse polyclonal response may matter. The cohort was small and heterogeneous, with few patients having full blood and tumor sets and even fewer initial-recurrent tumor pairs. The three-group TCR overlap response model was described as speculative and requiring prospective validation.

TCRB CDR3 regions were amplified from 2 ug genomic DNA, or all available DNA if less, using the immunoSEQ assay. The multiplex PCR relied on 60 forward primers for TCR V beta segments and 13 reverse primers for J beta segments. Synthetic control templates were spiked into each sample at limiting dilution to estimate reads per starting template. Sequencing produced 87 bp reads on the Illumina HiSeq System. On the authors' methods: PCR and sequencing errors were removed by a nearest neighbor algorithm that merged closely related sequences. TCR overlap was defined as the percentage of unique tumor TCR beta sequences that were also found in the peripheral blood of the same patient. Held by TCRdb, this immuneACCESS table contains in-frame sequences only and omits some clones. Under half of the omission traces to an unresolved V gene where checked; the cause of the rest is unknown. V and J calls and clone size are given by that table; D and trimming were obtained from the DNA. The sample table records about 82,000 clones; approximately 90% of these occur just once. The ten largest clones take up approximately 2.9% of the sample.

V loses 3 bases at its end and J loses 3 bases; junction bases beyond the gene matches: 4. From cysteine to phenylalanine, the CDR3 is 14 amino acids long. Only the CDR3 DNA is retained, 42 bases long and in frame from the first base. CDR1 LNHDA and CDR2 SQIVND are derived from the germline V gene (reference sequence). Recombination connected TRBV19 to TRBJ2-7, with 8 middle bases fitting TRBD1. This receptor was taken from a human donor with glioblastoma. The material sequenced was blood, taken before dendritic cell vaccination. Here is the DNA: TGTGCCAGTAGTATGGACAGGGCAAACTACGAGCAGTACTTC. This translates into CASSMDRANYEQYF.